This T cell receptor (beta chain) emerged from a study of healthy donors' naive CD4 and CD8 T cells. Turning to the study itself: All functional IMGT TCR alpha variants were covered by new primers. General observations from the study: A reported CD4+/CD8+ bias affected most V and J genes in naive cells. Around 13% of CD4/CD8 propensity variance appeared explained by V, J and CDR3 charge.

CD4+CD8-CD45RO-CD45RA+ cells were naive CD4+; CD8+CD4-CD45RA+CD27bright cells were naive CD8+. In regard to this clonotype: What it binds is unknown.

Each TCR library used roughly 490 ng of total RNA and a linear amplification protocol. TCRdb reprocessed the reads with MiXCR, giving one entry per CDR3 protein. The sample has 180,000 or so distinct CDR3 sequences, over 60% seen once; the top ten hold 2% to 2.5%. The sample taken for sequencing was naive CD4+ and CD8+ T cells sorted from blood, pooled from several donors. This TCR came from a pool of human donors in good health; the sample pools cells from several healthy donors.

The CDR3 region is CSVETHESYEQYF. The CDR3 region has the DNA TGCAGCGTTGAGACCCACGAGTCCTACGAGCAGTACTTC. The rearrangement links TRBV29-1 to TRBJ2-7; no definite D call. V lost 3 bases, J lost 1 base, and 10 bases lay in between. CDR3 length: 13 residues. Looked up from germline, CDR1 is SQVTM and CDR2 is ANQGSEA.